This T cell receptor beta chain stems from a study of cytomegalovirus exposure and HLA in healthy donors. This clone was seen a few times. CDR3 size: 14 residues. CDR1 SNHLY and CDR2 FYNNEI come from the germline V gene. The ends lost 6 bases at V and 4 bases at J; junction bases unmatched: 5. The primer mix had 60 Vbeta and 13 Jbeta primers. The data were produced by immunoSEQ multiplex PCR, yet TCRdb's version contains in-frame clones alone and is incomplete. The sample lists about 180,000 clones; around four fifths were seen once. The receptor was isolated from a woman aged 30 to 39 in good health and CMV-seronegative. V usage is TRBV2 and J usage is TRBJ2-7, with TRBD1 identical over 11 bases. Sequenced input: PBMCs. The CDR3 loop is CASSRTGGSYEQYF. The DNA for the CDR3 is TGTGCCAGCAGCCGGACAGGGGGCAGTTACGAGCAGTACTTC.